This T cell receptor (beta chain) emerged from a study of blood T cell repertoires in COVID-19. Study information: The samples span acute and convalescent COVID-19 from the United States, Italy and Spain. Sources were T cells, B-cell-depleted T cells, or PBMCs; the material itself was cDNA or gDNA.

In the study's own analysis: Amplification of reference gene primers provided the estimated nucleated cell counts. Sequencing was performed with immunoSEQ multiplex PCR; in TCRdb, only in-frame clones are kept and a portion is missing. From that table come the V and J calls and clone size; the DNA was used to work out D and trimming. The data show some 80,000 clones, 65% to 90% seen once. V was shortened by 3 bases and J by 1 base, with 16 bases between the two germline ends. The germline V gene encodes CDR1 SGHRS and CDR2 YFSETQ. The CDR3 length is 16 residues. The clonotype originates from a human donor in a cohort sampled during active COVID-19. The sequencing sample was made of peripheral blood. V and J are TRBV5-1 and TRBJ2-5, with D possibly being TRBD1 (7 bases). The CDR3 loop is CASSWRGQPSQETQYF. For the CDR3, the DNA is TGCGCCAGCAGCTGGAGGGGACAGCCCTCCCAAGAGACCCAGTACTTC.